The sequence of this T cell receptor beta chain was determined in a study of cytomegalovirus exposure and HLA in healthy donors. Study background: The approximately 120 million unique TCR beta sequences, from 150 million to 200 million T cells, were found by an earlier analysis. About 79 million unique TCRs from HLA-typed donors were held in an early data release. Study-level findings and limits: Prior analysis indicated that the majority of TCR beta V segments exhibited productivity approximately 87% or approximately 30% of the time. According to a later analysis, donors in an Asian-associated ancestry cluster reportedly had fewer N-insertions than the roughly 630-donor mean.

In regard to this clone: Its antigen is unidentified.

13 Jbeta primers and 60 Vbeta primers were used for the PCR. Clones were sequenced by immunoSEQ multiplex PCR, and TCRdb holds only the in-frame ones, with some missing. The sample has roughly 230,000 clones, 80% to 90% seen once. This CDR3 has 16 residues. CDR1 is LNHDA, CDR2 SQIVND, per germline (reference sequence). The V end lost 1 base, the J end lost 3 bases, and 13 bases lay between the germline ends. The clonotype was recovered from a girl between 2 and 10 years old in good health and CMV-seronegative. The J gene is TRBJ1-5, the V gene TRBV19; tentatively, D is TRBD1 (5 bases). Sequencing was carried out using PBMCs. The chain's CDR3 is CASSIVGLTFNQPQHF. The CDR3 DNA is TGTGCCAGTAGTATAGTGGGACTTACCTTCAATCAGCCCCAGCATTTT. Full variable domain (missing parts from reference TRBV19 and TRBJ1-5): DGGITQSPKYLFRKEGQNVTLSCEQNLNHDAMYWYRQDPGQGLRLIYYSQIVNDFQKGDIAEGYSVSREKKESFPLTVTSAQKNPTAFYLCASSIVGLTFNQPQHFGDGTRLSIL.